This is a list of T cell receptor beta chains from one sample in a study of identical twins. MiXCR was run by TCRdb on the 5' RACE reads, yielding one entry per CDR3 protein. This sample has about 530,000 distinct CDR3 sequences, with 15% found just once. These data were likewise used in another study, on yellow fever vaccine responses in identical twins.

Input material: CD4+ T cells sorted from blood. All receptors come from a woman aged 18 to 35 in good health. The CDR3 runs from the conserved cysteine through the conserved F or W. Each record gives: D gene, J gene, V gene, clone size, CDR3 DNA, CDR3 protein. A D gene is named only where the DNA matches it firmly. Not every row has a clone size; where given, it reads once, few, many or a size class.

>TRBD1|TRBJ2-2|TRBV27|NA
TGTGCCAGCATCGGGACAGGGATGTCCGGGGAGCTGTTTTTT
CASIGTGMSGELFF
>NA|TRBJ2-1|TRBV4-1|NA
TGCGCCAGCAGCCAGGAGGCGGGACGACAGTTCTTC
CASSQEAGRQFF
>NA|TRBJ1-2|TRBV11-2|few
TGTGCCAGCAGCTTAGAGGCGATTTATGGTGGCTACACCTTC
CASSLEAIYGGYTF
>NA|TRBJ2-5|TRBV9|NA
TGTGCCAGCAGCGTACGGGGCGGGGACCAAGAGACCCAGTACTTC
CASSVRGGDQETQYF
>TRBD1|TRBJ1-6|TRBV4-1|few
TGCGCCAGCAGCCAAGAAGGGACAGGGGTAAATTCACCCCTCCACTTT
CASSQEGTGVNSPLHF
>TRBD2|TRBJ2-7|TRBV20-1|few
TGCAGTGCCTCTGGACTAGCGGGATACTACGAGCAGTACTTC
CSASGLAGYYEQYF
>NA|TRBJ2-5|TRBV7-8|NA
TGTGCCAGCGGGCTCTTGGGGGGTTTGGAGACCCAGTACTTC
CASGLLGGLETQYF
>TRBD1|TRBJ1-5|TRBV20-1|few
TGCAGTGCGACAGGGAATAATCAGCCCCAGCATTTT
CSATGNNQPQHF
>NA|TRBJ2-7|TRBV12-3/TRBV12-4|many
TGTGCCAGCAGATGGGGGGACGCTTACTCCTACGAGCAGTACTTC
CASRWGDAYSYEQYF
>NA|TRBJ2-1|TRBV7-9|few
TGTGCCAGCAGCTTTGACATCCTGAGCAGTGAGCAGTTCTTC
CASSFDILSSEQFF
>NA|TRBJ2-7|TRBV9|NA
TGTGCCAGCAGCCCCCAAGTAGAGCACTACGAGCAGTACTTC
CASSPQVEHYEQYF
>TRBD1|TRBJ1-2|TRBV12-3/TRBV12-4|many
TGTGCCAGCAGATCGACAGGGGACTATGGCTACACCTTC
CASRSTGDYGYTF
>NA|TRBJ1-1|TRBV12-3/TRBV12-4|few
TGTGCCAGCACCCTCGGATTGGGTGATGAAGCTTTCTTT
CASTLGLGDEAFF
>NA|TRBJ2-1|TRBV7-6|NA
TGTGCCAGCAGCAAGAGTCGGCGACAGGTCGACGAGCAGTTCTTC
CASSKSRRQVDEQFF
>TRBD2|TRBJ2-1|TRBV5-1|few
TGCGCCAGCGGACGGACTAGCGGGAGCGGCCCCTACAATGAGCAGTTCTTC
CASGRTSGSGPYNEQFF
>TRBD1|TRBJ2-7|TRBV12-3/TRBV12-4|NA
TGTGCCAGCAGTTTTGGAGGGACAGGATTGACCTACGAGCAGTACTTC
CASSFGGTGLTYEQYF
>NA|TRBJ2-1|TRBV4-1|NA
TGCGCCAGCAGCCAAGGCATCAGCTCCTACAATGAGCAGTTCTTC
CASSQGISSYNEQFF
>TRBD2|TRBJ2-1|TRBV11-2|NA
TGTGCCAGCAGCTTCCTAGCGGGAGTGGCTGAGCAGTTCTTC
CASSFLAGVAEQFF
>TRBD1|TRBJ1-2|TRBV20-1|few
TGCAGTGCTAGAGATCCGGGACAGGGGTTCTATGGCTACACCTTC
CSARDPGQGFYGYTF
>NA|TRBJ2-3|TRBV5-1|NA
TGCGCCAGCAGCTTGGATGGGGGCGGACTTACGCAGTATTTT
CASSLDGGGLTQYF
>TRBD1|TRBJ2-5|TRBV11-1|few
TGTGCCAGCTCTCGCCGGGACAGCCAAGAGACCCAGTACTTC
CASSRRDSQETQYF
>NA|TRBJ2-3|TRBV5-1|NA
TGCGCCAGCAGCTTGGTCCTGGGAGTAGGCACAGATACGCAGTATTTT
CASSLVLGVGTDTQYF
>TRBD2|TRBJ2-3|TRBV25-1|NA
TGTGCCAGCAGTACGGGACTAGCGGGAACTGCTAGCACAGATACGCAGTATTTT
CASSTGLAGTASTDTQYF
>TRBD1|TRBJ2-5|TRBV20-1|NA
TGCAGTGCTGACTATACAGGGGGAGGAGAGACCCAGTACTTC
CSADYTGGGETQYF
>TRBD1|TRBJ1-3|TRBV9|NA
TGTGCCAGCAGCGGCAAACAGGGGGCCGAAAACACCATATATTTT
CASSGKQGAENTIYF
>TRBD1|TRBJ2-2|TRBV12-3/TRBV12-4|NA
TGTGCCAGCAGGGAAGCCGGGACAGGGAAGGGCACCGGGGAGCTGTTTTTT
CASREAGTGKGTGELFF
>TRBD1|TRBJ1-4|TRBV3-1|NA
TGTGCCAGCAGCCAGCGGACAGGGGTTGCTAATGAAAAACTGTTTTTT
CASSQRTGVANEKLFF
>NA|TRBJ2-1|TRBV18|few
TGTGCCAGCTCCCCCGGGAGCGGGCCCTACAATGAGCAGTTCTTC
CASSPGSGPYNEQFF
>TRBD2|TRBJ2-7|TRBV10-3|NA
TGTGCCATCAGTGAGGGGACTAGCGGCCCTTCTTACGAGCAGTACTTC
CAISEGTSGPSYEQYF